Shown below are 6 T cell receptor beta chains from a single sample sequenced in a study of blood T cell repertoires in COVID-19. Sequencing used immunoSEQ multiplex PCR; TCRdb keeps in-frame clones, though not all of them. This sample has 250,000 to 400,000 clones, with 89% found just once. The sequenced material came from PBMCs or T cells enriched from blood (not recorded which). Source of these receptors: a man in his fifties or sixties who had recovered from COVID-19.

CDR3 sequence (DNA): TGTGCCACCGGAGTCACAGATACGCAGTATTTT. It is translated as CATGVTDTQYF. The gene calls are TRBV6-5 and TRBJ2-3; no definite D call. The CDR3 contains 11 residues. V shed 10 bases and J shed 2 bases, with 7 bases lying between them. Germline loops: CDR1 MNHEY, CDR2 SVGAGI.

The J gene is TRBJ1-5, the V gene TRBV7-2; D may be TRBD1 (5 bases). This CDR3 has 15 residues. The V end lost 5 bases, the J end lost 9 bases, and 20 bases lay between the germline ends. Germline lookup yields CDR1 SGHTA and CDR2 FQGNSA. The CDR3, as DNA: TGTGCCAGCAGCCCAACGACAGCACAATCATGGCCCCAGCATTTT. It specifies CASSPTTAQSWPQHF.

CDR3 sequence reads: CASSVPQGDVNTDTQYF. The CDR3 DNA reads as TGCGCCAGCAGCGTCCCCCAGGGGGACGTGAACACAGATACGCAGTATTTT. This chain links TRBV5-1 with TRBJ2-3; 7 nucleotides agree with TRBD1. This CDR3 has 17 residues. CDR1 is SGHRS, CDR2 YFSETQ, per germline. V lost 4 bases, J lost 2 bases, and 13 bases stayed unmatched.

The rearrangement links TRBV19 to TRBJ2-1; a weak D match, TRBD2 (6 bases). V was clipped by 8 bases and J by 0 bases, with 14 bases between them. Germline values: CDR1 LNHDA, CDR2 SQIVND (reference sequence). The CDR3 runs 15 residues. The CDR3 here is CASGPGLASYNEQFF. The CDR3 coding sequence is TGTGCCAGTGGGCCGGGACTCGCCTCCTACAATGAGCAGTTCTTC.

This chain joins TRBV2 and TRBJ2-3; D perhaps matches TRBD2 (5 bases). The CDR3 contains 11 residues. V was pared by 7 bases and J by 10 bases, with 12 bases between. CDR1 and CDR2 from the germline V gene are SNHLY and FYNNEI. The CDR3 nucleotides read TGTGCCAGCACCACGGGGAACGCGCAGTATTTT. Residues: CASTTGNAQYF.

This clone was detected once. The chain links TRBV11-1 to TRBJ2-5, with 7 bases identical to TRBD1. The CDR3 has 13 amino acids. The ends lost 5 bases at V and 3 bases at J; junction bases unmatched: 3. Germline V gene lookup returns CDR1 SGHAT and CDR2 FQDESV (reference sequence). This chain's CDR3 is CASSRDREETQYF. The CDR3 DNA sequence: TGTGCCAGCAGCCGAGACAGGGAAGAGACCCAGTACTTC.